This T cell receptor beta chain was retrieved from a study of blood T cell repertoires in COVID-19 (dated by TCRdb to 2020 to 2022). With regard to the full study: Collaborator samples came from the United States, Italy and Spain and covered acute and convalescent phases of COVID-19. The material from the prospective study consisted of cDNA or gDNA derived from T cells, B-cell-depleted T cells, or PBMCs. The dataset comprised deeply sampled blood TCRbeta repertoires from subjects exposed to, actively infected with, or recovered from COVID-19. The repertoires were made available in a free public database intended to serve as a resource for research on the immune response to SARS-CoV-2. The samples were drawn from the first 160 participants of the ongoing ImmuneRACE study and from 1,200 or so subjects provided by 6 global collaborators. Nearly every sample came with metadata listing a de-identified subject ID, COVID-19 status, age in years and sex. Where available, HLA class I and class II types were taken from metadata supplied by the sample provider and were not determined by assay-based typing.

In the case of this clone: Which antigen it targets is not known. Base quality data are lacking; no much larger clone is found one base away.

Samples from volunteer blood donors who had recovered from COVID-19 were contributed by a second Seattle source. Each collaborating institution followed its own protocols to collect whole blood in K2EDTA tubes. For TCRbeta analysis, collaborators shipped samples as frozen whole blood, isolated PBMCs, or DNA extracted from either of those sample types. TCRbeta CDR3 regions were amplified from genomic DNA by means of the immunoSEQ Assay, a bias-controlled multiplex PCR. In the authors' own workflow: The number of nucleated cells in each sample was estimated from the amplification of reference gene primers within the assay. To quantify the absolute abundance of each unique TCRbeta CDR3 rearrangement, sequence reads were collapsed and filtered. Productive Simpson clonality was computed per sample as the square root of Simpson's diversity index over productive rearrangements. TCRdb took this table from immuneACCESS and kept in-frame rearrangements with V and J called. Such tables lack part of the clones; where checked against another copy, unresolved V genes explain under half of the gap, and the rest is unexplained. Clone size and V and J calls were adopted from that table, with D and trimming inferred from the DNA. The sample profile shows roughly 230,000 clones; roughly nine tenths of them were found once. Less than 5% of the sample rests with the top ten.

CDR1 SGHNT and CDR2 YYREEE were looked up in the germline V gene (reference sequence). The CDR3 spans 17 residues, from the cysteine through the phenylalanine. CDR3 DNA is the only sequence kept; it has 51 bases, read in frame from the first base. V was cut back by 5 bases and J by 4 bases, leaving a gap of 22 bases between them. Study-level results and caveats: The quantity of clinical and demographic metadata differed by source and by participant and was supplied without curation.

The sequence came from a middle-aged woman who had recovered from COVID-19. The rearranged chain carries TRBV5-4 and TRBJ1-3; the D gene is possibly TRBD1, with 5 bases matching. The sequenced material came from peripheral blood. The nucleotide sequence is given as TGTGCCAGCAGACCAGATTTCAGGGAAAGTGGCGGAAACACCATATATTTT. It is translated as CASRPDFRESGGNTIYF.